The TCR beta chain described here comes from a study of T-cell reconstitution after alpha-beta-depleted transplantation in children. Whole-study findings and limits: After one year, T-cell counts and TCRbeta diversity mostly came from new T cells.

This clonotype was observed many times. What it binds is not known. Preparation of the TCRbeta library was carried out with unique molecular identifiers. From the PCR reads, TCRdb called clonotypes with MiXCR, one entry per CDR3 protein. The sample gives 280,000 or so distinct CDR3 sequences, more than 9% of which show up once; 23% is in the top ten. V was pared by 0 bases and J by 6 bases, with 5 bases of the junction left unmatched. The germline gives CDR1 SGHTS, CDR2 YDEGEE. The CDR3 is 15 residues long. The starting material was peripheral blood, obtained 180 days after TCRalphabeta/CD19-depleted stem cell transplant. The clonotype originates from a male patient aged 2-9 years who had a stem cell transplant for chronic granulomatous disease, so the T cells may come from the graft donor. This sequence joins TRBV5-8 and TRBJ2-2, with 7 bases matching TRBD2. CDR3 DNA: TGTGCCAGCAGCTTGGTGTCTGGGAGGGCCGGGGAGCTGTTTTTT. Translation: CASSLVSGRAGELFF.